This TCR beta chain was captured by sequencing in a study of beta chain features in type 1 diabetes. Findings and caveats of the study: The study found moderately but significantly shorter TCRB CDR3s in all four CD4+ subsets of Type 1 diabetes patients.

What was sequenced were expressed TCRB transcripts, since all of the isolated RNA had been reverse transcribed. Measured with immunoSEQ multiplex PCR; TCRdb has only the in-frame clones, and not every one. The repertoire holds about 340,000 clones, with 8% as singletons. This clone was observed a handful of times. The target antigen is unknown. The specimen sequenced was central memory CD4+ T cells from blood. The origin of this receptor is a woman under 30 in good health.

The DNA for the CDR3 is TGTGCCAGTAGTCCCGGACTAGCGGGAGCCGCCTACGAGCAGTACTTC. It yields the protein CASSPGLAGAAYEQYF. The chain recombines TRBV19 with TRBJ2-7; 13 bases map to TRBD2. Germline-derived CDR1 and CDR2 are LNHDA and SQIVND (reference sequence). J gave up 2 bases and V 5 bases, and 6 bases lay outside the gene matches. CDR3 size: 16 residues.